This record looks at one T cell receptor beta chain sequence and its context. These data belong to a study of blood T cell repertoires in COVID-19. In the study overall: Sites in the United States, Italy and Spain provided acute and convalescent COVID-19 samples.

CDR3 length: 17 residues. Per the germline V gene, CDR1 is MNHEY and CDR2 is SMNVEV (reference sequence). V was clipped by 5 bases and J by 6 bases; unmatched bases: 14. Authors' processing steps: Reference gene primer amplification gave nucleated cell count estimates. Libraries were prepared by immunoSEQ multiplex PCR; TCRdb keeps only in-frame clonotypes and omits some of them. V and J calls and clone size follow that table, whereas D and trimming were derived from the DNA. There are some 120,000 clones in the sample; around 87% occur only once, and more than 3.5% lies in the top ten. This clonotype was sampled from a woman aged 60 to 75 with acute or convalescent COVID-19. The sequenced sample consisted of peripheral blood. V gene TRBV27 combines with J gene TRBJ1-1; 11 nucleotides line up with TRBD1. The CDR3 DNA sequence: TGTGCCAGCAGTCGAAATTTTTGGACAGGGGGCGCAGCTGAAGCTTTCTTT. Translation gives CASSRNFWTGGAAEAFF.